This T cell receptor beta chain was sequenced in a study of blood T cell repertoires in COVID-19 (dated by TCRdb to 2018 to 2020). Broadly, across the study: Samples covering the acute and convalescent phases of COVID-19 were provided by collaborators in the United States, Italy and Spain. A de-identified subject ID, COVID-19 status, age in years and sex were almost always included in the sample metadata. The repertoires were released in a freely available public database meant as a resource for research on the immune response to SARS-CoV-2. The samples were drawn from the first 160 participants of the ongoing ImmuneRACE study and from 1,200 or so subjects provided by 6 global collaborators. The dataset comprised deeply sampled blood TCRbeta repertoires from subjects exposed to, actively infected with, or recovered from COVID-19. Where available, HLA class I and class II types were taken from metadata supplied by the sample provider and were not determined by assay-based typing. The prospective study material was composed of cDNA or gDNA derived from T cells, B-cell-depleted T cells, or PBMCs. Results the study describes overall, beyond this receptor: The quantity of clinical and demographic metadata differed by source and by participant and was supplied without curation.

CDR1 SEHNR and CDR2 FQNEAQ are derived from the germline V gene (reference sequence). The CDR3 runs 15 amino acids, cysteine and phenylalanine included. Only the CDR3 portion is preserved as DNA: 45 bases, with reading frame beginning at the first base. Deletion took 2 bases off V and 4 bases off J, with a span of 13 bases between the germline ends. Points on this clone: Its antigen has not been determined. The record has no base qualities; no much larger clone is one base away.

TCRbeta CDR3 regions were amplified from genomic DNA by means of the immunoSEQ Assay, a bias-controlled multiplex PCR. In the original analysis: The number of nucleated cells in each sample was estimated by amplification of reference gene primers within the assay. To quantify the absolute abundance of each unique TCRbeta CDR3 rearrangement, sequence reads were collapsed and filtered. Productive Simpson clonality was computed per sample as the square root of Simpson's diversity index over productive rearrangements. TCRdb retrieved this table from immuneACCESS and kept in-frame rearrangements only. Not all clones are present; in checked studies, unresolved V genes account for under half, and no reason is known for the remainder. V, J and clone size reflect that table, while D and trimming were determined from the DNA. The sample contains approximately 340,000 clones, about nine tenths of them found a single time. About 0.86% of the sample rests with the top ten.

Enrolling through a virtual design, the prospective study's participants ranged in age from roughly 18 to 89 years and lived across approximately 25 United States geographic areas. In the prospective study, participants were assigned to cohorts based on the clinical history participants reported in a screening survey and a study questionnaire. Exposed participants had been in contact with someone with a PCR-confirmed or clinician-diagnosed COVID-19 case within 2 weeks of study entry. Mobile phlebotomists in the prospective study collected whole blood, serum and a nasopharyngeal or oropharyngeal swab from every participant. Over a roughly 2-month period, participants in the prospective study had the option of providing additional blood draws and questionnaires. Blood samples from the prospective study were shipped frozen or at room temperature prior to DNA extraction.

Recombination connected TRBV7-9 to TRBJ2-3, and perhaps TRBD2 as D gene, on 5 matching bases. The origin of this receptor is a woman aged 40 to 49 who had been exposed to COVID-19. The sample was PBMCs or T cells enriched from blood (not recorded which). CDR3 reads: CASSLLARVADTQYF. The sequenced DNA is TGTGCCAGCAGCTTACTAGCCCGGGTGGCAGATACGCAGTATTTT.